The present T cell receptor (beta chain) was sequenced within a study of T cell responses to AZD1222 COVID-19 vaccine. Some clones are missing from TCRdb's copy, which holds only in-frame ones; the method was immunoSEQ multiplex PCR. The data contain roughly 87,000 clones, around nine tenths of them singletons. Whole-study results and caveats: Donors, mostly white British, included more females; clonal diversity was possibly underestimated. Once two AZD1222 doses were given, Spike-specific TCR breadth and depth went up. Sampled repertoires all dated from after the peak T cell response.

Of note for this clone: Antigen: not known.

Second-dose timings of about 4 or about 12 weeks were pooled. CDR1 and CDR2 (germline): MNHNY, SVGAGI (reference sequence). The length of the CDR3 is 15 residues. Deletions cut 2 bases from V and 4 bases from J, with 13 bases between. The origin of this receptor is an adult who received the AZD1222 COVID-19 vaccine. This chain joins TRBV6-6 and TRBJ2-3, with a weak D call TRBD2 (6 bases). The material was peripheral blood, obtained 28 days after the second AZD1222 dose. CDR3 coding DNA: TGTGCCAGCAGTTACGTCGGGAGTAGCGCAGATACGCAGTATTTT. Translated: CASSYVGSSADTQYF.